The entry below describes one TCR beta chain. The record originates from a study of blood T cell repertoires in COVID-19. TCRdb's copy holds only in-frame clones and misses some; the assay was immunoSEQ multiplex PCR. The sample carries a few hundred thousand clones, more than 80% recorded once. The CDR3 is made up of 16 amino acids. The germline V and J ends were trimmed by 3 bases and 5 bases, with 17 bases remaining between them. Germline V CDR1 and CDR2: MDHEN, SYDVKM. During active infection, Seattle patients enrolled and were then monitored through disease. The source material was peripheral blood. The V gene is TRBV28, the J gene TRBJ2-4; weak D call: TRBD1 (6 bases). The sequence derives from a woman between 25 and 40 years old with COVID-19, enrolled during active disease. CDR3 in amino acids: CASSFQALGAENIQYF. The CDR3 nucleotides are TGTGCCAGCAGTTTTCAGGCACTGGGGGCCGAAAACATTCAGTACTTC.